Listed below are T cell receptor beta chains from one sample, sequenced in a study of T cells after yellow fever vaccination. TCRdb reanalysed the 5' RACE reads using MiXCR and keeps one entry per CDR3 protein. The table has approximately 550,000 distinct CDR3 sequences, under 25% seen once. Material: PBMCs, obtained 15 days after the yellow fever booster vaccination. All receptors come from a man aged 30-40 years who received the YFV17D yellow fever vaccine. Both conserved end residues are part of each CDR3. D genes are given only for firm matches. Rows may omit the clone size; those that give it use once, few, many or a size class.

>few|TRBV9|.|TRBJ1-2|16
CASSVDLTPSNYGYTF
TGTGCCAGCAGCGTAGATTTGACACCCTCTAACTATGGCTACACCTTC
>few|TRBV24-1|.|TRBJ1-1|12
CATSDWNTEAFF
TGTGCCACCAGTGACTGGAACACTGAAGCTTTCTTT
>.|TRBV7-8|.|TRBJ2-2|16
CASSLVRQPNTGELFF
TGTGCCAGCAGCTTAGTGCGACAACCGAACACCGGGGAGCTGTTTTTT
>.|TRBV24-1|.|TRBJ1-2|12
CATSDFKDGYTF
TGTGCCACCAGTGATTTCAAGGATGGCTACACCTTC
>.|TRBV10-3|.|TRBJ1-2|12
CAISEAGYGYTF
TGTGCCATCAGTGAGGCAGGCTATGGCTACACCTTC
>.|TRBV7-8|.|TRBJ2-7|14
CASSLGRGKYEQYF
TGTGCCAGCAGCCTGGGCAGGGGCAAGTACGAGCAGTACTTC
>.|TRBV28|TRBD1|TRBJ2-5|16
CASSLSPGGGQETQNF
TGTGCCAGCAGTTTATCCCCAGGGGGCGGACAAGAGACCCAGAACTTC
>.|TRBV6-1|TRBD2|TRBJ2-7|14
CASSRTSETRKQYF
TGTGCCAGCAGTCGGACTAGCGAAACCAGGAAGCAGTACTTC
>few|TRBV20-1|.|TRBJ2-7|15
CSARKPGTAFYEQYF
TGCAGTGCTAGAAAACCAGGGACCGCCTTCTACGAGCAGTACTTC
>few|TRBV5-6|.|TRBJ2-4|13
CASRGRGKNIQYF
TGTGCCAGCAGGGGAAGGGGCAAAAACATTCAGTACTTC
>.|TRBV5-6|TRBD2|TRBJ2-1|17
CASSLASGIGSYNEQFF
TGTGCCAGCAGCTTGGCTAGCGGGATTGGCTCCTACAATGAGCAGTTCTTC
>few|TRBV7-9|.|TRBJ1-1|12
CASSPARTEAFF
TGTGCCAGCAGCCCCGCCCGGACTGAAGCTTTCTTT
>few|TRBV28|.|TRBJ2-1|14
CASRGGAGMGEQFF
TGTGCCAGCAGGGGCGGAGCGGGCATGGGTGAGCAGTTCTTC
>.|TRBV12-3/TRBV12-4|.|TRBJ2-5|13
CASSLRGIETQYF
TGTGCCAGCAGTCTCAGGGGCATTGAGACCCAGTACTTC
>few|TRBV30|.|TRBJ2-5|12
CAWSESGETQYF
TGTGCCTGGAGTGAGAGCGGGGAGACCCAGTACTTC
>.|TRBV24-1|TRBD2|TRBJ2-2|16
CATSAVAGVDTGELFF
TGTGCCACCAGTGCTGTAGCGGGAGTTGACACCGGGGAGCTGTTTTTT
>once|TRBV7-2|.|TRBJ2-5|16
CASSLLPGTFQETQYF
TGTGCCAGCAGCTTACTCCCAGGGACTTTCCAAGAGACCCAGTACTTC
>.|TRBV27|TRBD2|TRBJ2-3|14
CASSFGTSGDTQYF
TGTGCCAGCAGTTTTGGGACTAGCGGAGATACGCAGTATTTT
>.|TRBV5-5|.|TRBJ2-1|12
CASSLTASEQFF
TGTGCCAGCAGCTTAACGGCCTCGGAACAGTTCTTC
>.|TRBV12-3/TRBV12-4|.|TRBJ2-1|13
CASTKTSNYEQFF
TGTGCCAGCACCAAGACTAGTAACTATGAGCAGTTCTTC
>.|TRBV18|.|TRBJ2-7|14
CASSPLDISYEQYF
TGTGCCAGCTCACCCCTAGACATCTCCTACGAGCAGTACTTC
>.|TRBV24-1|TRBD2|TRBJ2-1|13
CATSQRERNEQFF
TGTGCCACCAGCCAGCGGGAGAGGAATGAGCAGTTCTTC
>few|TRBV7-8|.|TRBJ2-5|14
CASSPAPVGETQYF
TGTGCCAGCAGCCCGGCTCCGGTCGGCGAGACCCAGTACTTC
>many|TRBV27|.|TRBJ2-6|15
CASSLWGAGANVLTF
TGTGCCAGCAGTTTATGGGGGGCTGGGGCCAACGTCCTGACTTTC
>few|TRBV19|TRBD1|TRBJ2-1|16
CASSAPGTAPYNEQFF
TGTGCCAGTAGTGCACCAGGGACAGCACCCTACAATGAGCAGTTCTTC
>once|TRBV20-1|.|TRBJ2-1|15
CSARGDTSSYNEQFF
TGCAGTGCTAGGGGAGATACTAGCTCCTACAATGAGCAGTTCTTC
>.|TRBV20-1|.|TRBJ1-5|12
CSARDRDQPQHF
TGCAGTGCTAGAGACAGAGATCAGCCCCAGCATTTT
>.|TRBV15|TRBD2|TRBJ2-1|16
CATSRPRTSGINEQFF
TGTGCCACCAGCAGACCCCGGACTAGCGGGATAAATGAGCAGTTCTTC
>few|TRBV5-1|.|TRBJ2-7|15
CASSPPDGRSYEQYF
TGCGCCAGCAGTCCCCCGGACGGCCGATCCTACGAGCAGTACTTC
>.|TRBV20-1|TRBD1|TRBJ2-7|15
CSARTGTGARYEQYF
TGCAGTGCTAGAACCGGGACAGGGGCCCGCTACGAGCAGTACTTC
>few|TRBV5-5|.|TRBJ2-6|18
CASSLKPPPSSTANVLTF
TGTGCCAGCAGCTTGAAACCGCCACCCTCCTCTACGGCCAACGTCCTGACTTTC
>.|TRBV5-4|TRBD2|TRBJ2-2|16
CASSLVPSGNPGELFF
TGTGCCAGCAGCTTGGTCCCTAGCGGGAATCCCGGGGAGCTGTTTTTT
>few|TRBV29-1|TRBD2|TRBJ2-1|13
CSVDSGRAHEQFF
TGCAGCGTCGATAGCGGGAGGGCCCATGAGCAGTTCTTC
>.|TRBV5-4|.|TRBJ1-5|15
CASSLGGNSNQPQHF
TGTGCCAGCAGCTTGGGGGGGAATAGCAATCAGCCCCAGCATTTT
>many|TRBV5-1|.|TRBJ2-1|16
CASSGDWGNVYNEQFF
TGCGCCAGCAGCGGGGATTGGGGGAACGTCTACAATGAGCAGTTCTTC
>.|TRBV11-2|TRBD2|TRBJ2-1|17
CASSLLVSGRDDNEQFF
TGTGCCAGCAGCTTACTGGTTAGCGGGAGGGATGACAATGAGCAGTTCTTC
>.|TRBV6-4|.|TRBJ2-1|12
CASSDTGLEQFF
TGTGCCAGCAGTGACACTGGACTCGAGCAGTTCTTC
>.|TRBV4-3|.|TRBJ2-7|13
CASSQALTYERYF
TGCGCCAGCAGCCAAGCCCTAACCTACGAGCGGTACTTC
>.|TRBV5-1|.|TRBJ2-1|13
CASSLLSDNEQFF
TGCGCCAGCAGCTTACTATCTGACAATGAGCAGTTCTTC
>few|TRBV4-3|TRBD2|TRBJ2-7|15
CASSQDSGRVYEQYF
TGCGCCAGCAGCCAAGATTCAGGGAGGGTCTACGAGCAGTACTTC
>few|TRBV20-1|.|TRBJ2-3|14
CSAGTGASTDTQYF
TGCAGTGCAGGGACGGGGGCTAGCACAGATACGCAGTATTTT
>.|TRBV12-3/TRBV12-4|.|TRBJ2-7|13
CASSPRQTYEQYF
TGTGCCAGCAGTCCCAGACAGACCTACGAGCAGTACTTC
>.|TRBV7-8|.|TRBJ2-5|13
CASTRTPKETQYF
TGTGCCAGCACCCGCACCCCTAAAGAGACCCAGTACTTC
>.|TRBV7-9|TRBD2|TRBJ2-5|14
CASSSPTSGETQYF
TGTGCCAGCAGCTCCCCGACTAGCGGAGAGACCCAGTACTTC
>.|TRBV7-2|.|TRBJ2-5|14
CASSLDYSGETQYF
TGTGCCAGCAGCTTAGACTACTCGGGGGAGACCCAGTACTTC
>.|TRBV29-1|TRBD2|TRBJ2-2|14
CSVGTSALTGELFF
TGCAGCGTCGGTACTAGCGCACTCACCGGGGAGCTGTTTTTT
>once|TRBV30|.|TRBJ2-7|14
CAWSPAGISYEQYF
TGTGCCTGGAGCCCAGCCGGGATCTCCTACGAGCAGTACTTC
>.|TRBV29-1|.|TRBJ2-7|14
CSVEVLELGHEQYF
TGCAGCGTTGAAGTCCTCGAGTTGGGTCACGAGCAGTACTTC
>.|TRBV29-1|TRBD1|TRBJ1-5|13
CSVGTGGNQPQHF
TGCAGCGTGGGGACAGGGGGCAATCAGCCCCAGCATTTT
>few|TRBV19|.|TRBJ2-5|14
CASRLGGAGETQYF
TGTGCCAGTCGACTAGGGGGCGCGGGGGAGACCCAGTACTTC
>few|TRBV5-6|TRBD2|TRBJ2-1|16
CASSLELAGAPNEQFF
TGTGCCAGCAGCTTGGAACTAGCGGGAGCCCCCAATGAGCAGTTCTTC